This is a list of T cell receptor beta chains from one sample in a study of T cell responses to AZD1222 COVID-19 vaccine. Profiling relied on immunoSEQ multiplex PCR, and the TCRdb table lists in-frame clones only, not all of them. This table has approximately 180,000 clones, around 88% appearing once. Sample: peripheral blood, taken on day 0 of AZD1222 vaccination. Receptor source: an adult in good health. The CDR3 runs from the conserved cysteine through the conserved F or W. A D gene is named only where the DNA matches it firmly. Expanded clones get a size class; other rows say once, few or many, or leave the size out.

cdr3_nt: TGCGCCAGCAGCCAAGACAGGATGACCGGGGAGCTGTTTTTT
cdr3_aa: CASSQDRMTGELFF
v_call: TRBV4-1
clone_size: .
d_call: .
j_call: TRBJ2-2

cdr3_nt: TGTGCCGGAAGCGGGGGGGCCTACAATGAGCAGTTCTTC
cdr3_aa: CAGSGGAYNEQFF
v_call: TRBV12-3/TRBV12-4
clone_size: .
d_call: TRBD2
j_call: TRBJ2-1

cdr3_nt: TGTGCCAGCAGTTTAGGCCCCGACAGGGGCTACGAGCAGTACTTC
cdr3_aa: CASSLGPDRGYEQYF
v_call: TRBV27
clone_size: once
d_call: TRBD1
j_call: TRBJ2-7

cdr3_nt: TGTGCCAGCAGTACGACAGCAACTAATGAAAAACTGTTTTTT
cdr3_aa: CASSTTATNEKLFF
v_call: TRBV27
clone_size: .
d_call: .
j_call: TRBJ1-4

cdr3_nt: TGCAGCGCTAAGACTGCTAACTATGGCTACACCTTC
cdr3_aa: CSAKTANYGYTF
v_call: TRBV29-1
clone_size: once
d_call: .
j_call: TRBJ1-2

cdr3_nt: TGTGCCACCAGCAGCCGTTTAGACTCCACCTATGGCTACACCTTC
cdr3_aa: CATSSRLDSTYGYTF
v_call: TRBV15
clone_size: .
d_call: .
j_call: TRBJ1-2

cdr3_nt: TGTGCCAGCAGCTTATCCCCCTCCTACGAGCAGTACTTC
cdr3_aa: CASSLSPSYEQYF
v_call: TRBV11-2
clone_size: .
d_call: .
j_call: TRBJ2-7

cdr3_nt: TGTGCCACCAGTGAGCAGGGTTTAGGCTACACCTTC
cdr3_aa: CATSEQGLGYTF
v_call: TRBV24-1
clone_size: .
d_call: .
j_call: TRBJ1-2

cdr3_nt: TGTGCCAGCAGTGAAGGCAACGAGCAGTACTTC
cdr3_aa: CASSEGNEQYF
v_call: TRBV6-1
clone_size: once
d_call: .
j_call: TRBJ2-7

cdr3_nt: TGTGCCTGGAGTGTGACTAGCGGGGCCTCCTACGAGCAGTACTTC
cdr3_aa: CAWSVTSGASYEQYF
v_call: TRBV30
clone_size: .
d_call: TRBD2
j_call: TRBJ2-7

cdr3_nt: TGTGCCAGCAGCTTGCTCTCTGGAAACACCATATATTTT
cdr3_aa: CASSLLSGNTIYF
v_call: TRBV5-5
clone_size: .
d_call: .
j_call: TRBJ1-3

cdr3_nt: TGTGCCAGCAGTGAGACTTCCGTGACAGCCGGAAATTCACCCCTCCACTTT
cdr3_aa: CASSETSVTAGNSPLHF
v_call: TRBV6-1
clone_size: few
d_call: .
j_call: TRBJ1-6

cdr3_nt: TGTGCCAGCAGTTTACTGGGGGGCGGGTATGGCTACACCTTC
cdr3_aa: CASSLLGGGYGYTF
v_call: TRBV28
clone_size: few
d_call: .
j_call: TRBJ1-2

cdr3_nt: TGTGCCAGCAGGGTACAGGGGGACGGCTACACCTTC
cdr3_aa: CASRVQGDGYTF
v_call: TRBV5-4
clone_size: .
d_call: TRBD1
j_call: TRBJ1-2

cdr3_nt: TGTGCCTGTACCGGGACGGTGAACACTGAAGCTTTCTTT
cdr3_aa: CACTGTVNTEAFF
v_call: TRBV30
clone_size: once
d_call: .
j_call: TRBJ1-1

cdr3_nt: TGTGCCAGCAGTTACGGCCTAGCGGGGGGGAGCACAGATACGCAGTATTTT
cdr3_aa: CASSYGLAGGSTDTQYF
v_call: TRBV6-2/TRBV6-3
clone_size: .
d_call: TRBD2
j_call: TRBJ2-3

cdr3_nt: TGTGCCAGCAGCCAAGCAACACGAAACACTGAAGCTTTCTTT
cdr3_aa: CASSQATRNTEAFF
v_call: TRBV3-1/TRBV3-2
clone_size: .
d_call: .
j_call: TRBJ1-1

cdr3_nt: TGTGCCAGCAGTTTAGGATCAGGAGCCTACGAGCAGTACTTC
cdr3_aa: CASSLGSGAYEQYF
v_call: TRBV27
clone_size: .
d_call: .
j_call: TRBJ2-7

cdr3_nt: TGTGCCAGCAGTGAAGAGGGTATTGACGGTTTCTATGGCTACACCTTC
cdr3_aa: CASSEEGIDGFYGYTF
v_call: TRBV6-1
clone_size: .
d_call: .
j_call: TRBJ1-2

cdr3_nt: TGTGCCAGCAGATCCAGGGTTGACGAGCAGTACTTC
cdr3_aa: CASRSRVDEQYF
v_call: TRBV27
clone_size: .
d_call: .
j_call: TRBJ2-7

cdr3_nt: TGCGCCAGAAGAGGTTACACTGAAGCTTTCTTT
cdr3_aa: CARRGYTEAFF
v_call: TRBV4-3
clone_size: .
d_call: .
j_call: TRBJ1-1

cdr3_nt: TGTGCCAGCAGCGTAGGGGGTCAGGGAGAAGAAAAACTGTTTTTT
cdr3_aa: CASSVGGQGEEKLFF
v_call: TRBV9
clone_size: .
d_call: .
j_call: TRBJ1-4

cdr3_nt: TGTGCCAGTAGTATAAAAGGGACAGGGCCCTACGAGCAGTACTTC
cdr3_aa: CASSIKGTGPYEQYF
v_call: TRBV19
clone_size: once
d_call: TRBD1
j_call: TRBJ2-7

cdr3_nt: TGTGCCAGCAGCAGGGCAGGGGACCCATATGGCTACACCTTC
cdr3_aa: CASSRAGDPYGYTF
v_call: TRBV4-2
clone_size: .
d_call: .
j_call: TRBJ1-2

cdr3_nt: TGTGCCAGTAGTATTGGACAGGGCCGCTACGAGCAGTACTTC
cdr3_aa: CASSIGQGRYEQYF
v_call: TRBV19
clone_size: .
d_call: TRBD1
j_call: TRBJ2-7

cdr3_nt: TGCGCCAGCAGCTTGGATCGAGGGAACTCTGGAAACACCATATATTTT
cdr3_aa: CASSLDRGNSGNTIYF
v_call: TRBV5-1
clone_size: .
d_call: .
j_call: TRBJ1-3

cdr3_nt: TGTGCCAGCAGCCAAGATCCGATGCTGGGCTCAGATACGCAGTATTTT
cdr3_aa: CASSQDPMLGSDTQYF
v_call: TRBV3-1/TRBV3-2
clone_size: once
d_call: .
j_call: TRBJ2-3

cdr3_nt: TGCGCCAGCAGCTTAGGAGGGGTCTCGGGCAATCAGCCCCAGCATTTT
cdr3_aa: CASSLGGVSGNQPQHF
v_call: TRBV5-1
clone_size: .
d_call: .
j_call: TRBJ1-5

cdr3_nt: TGTGCCAGCAGCAAAGTGGGGACAGCTAACACTGAAGCTTTCTTT
cdr3_aa: CASSKVGTANTEAFF
v_call: TRBV21-1
clone_size: .
d_call: .
j_call: TRBJ1-1

cdr3_nt: TGTGCCAGCAGCCTGGGGGGGGGCTACAATGAGCAGTTCTTC
cdr3_aa: CASSLGGGYNEQFF
v_call: TRBV14
clone_size: .
d_call: TRBD2
j_call: TRBJ2-1

cdr3_nt: TGTGCCAGCAGCTCCCAAGCCGACACTGAAGCTTTCTTT
cdr3_aa: CASSSQADTEAFF
v_call: TRBV7-3
clone_size: .
d_call: .
j_call: TRBJ1-1

cdr3_nt: TGTGCCAGCAGCTTAGTATTGGTCTGGGAAGACACCGGGGAGCTGTTTTTT
cdr3_aa: CASSLVLVWEDTGELFF
v_call: TRBV7-8
clone_size: .
d_call: .
j_call: TRBJ2-2

cdr3_nt: TGTGCCAGCGCCCGGGGGGGCGGCGCAGATACGCAGTATTTT
cdr3_aa: CASARGGGADTQYF
v_call: TRBV27
clone_size: .
d_call: TRBD2
j_call: TRBJ2-3

cdr3_nt: TGTGCCAGCAGCTTAGTCGGGGGGCGGGATGGCTACACCTTC
cdr3_aa: CASSLVGGRDGYTF
v_call: TRBV7-2
clone_size: .
d_call: .
j_call: TRBJ1-2

cdr3_nt: TGTGCCAGCAGCCAAGATCTGGGGCAGCCCCAGCATTTT
cdr3_aa: CASSQDLGQPQHF
v_call: TRBV4-2
clone_size: .
d_call: .
j_call: TRBJ1-5

cdr3_nt: TGCGCCACTGGTAGCGGGGACACAGATACGCAGTATTTT
cdr3_aa: CATGSGDTDTQYF
v_call: TRBV5-1
clone_size: once
d_call: TRBD2
j_call: TRBJ2-3

cdr3_nt: TGTGCCAGCAGCCTCGGGACAGGCAATGAAAAACTGTTTTTT
cdr3_aa: CASSLGTGNEKLFF
v_call: TRBV7-9
clone_size: .
d_call: TRBD1
j_call: TRBJ1-4

cdr3_nt: TGTGCCAGCAGCCCGGGAAGGGGTTATACAGATACGCAGTATTTT
cdr3_aa: CASSPGRGYTDTQYF
v_call: TRBV3-1/TRBV3-2
clone_size: .
d_call: .
j_call: TRBJ2-3

cdr3_nt: TGTGCCAGCAGCCACCGCCTGACAGGCGAGGGAGGAAACACCATATATTTT
cdr3_aa: CASSHRLTGEGGNTIYF
v_call: TRBV7-9
clone_size: .
d_call: .
j_call: TRBJ1-3

cdr3_nt: TGTGCCTGGGCGTCAGTAACCGGGGAGCTGTTTTTT
cdr3_aa: CAWASVTGELFF
v_call: TRBV30
clone_size: .
d_call: .
j_call: TRBJ2-2

cdr3_nt: TGTGCCAGTAGTATAGTGCCGGGGGCGCAAGAGACCCAGTACTTC
cdr3_aa: CASSIVPGAQETQYF
v_call: TRBV19
clone_size: .
d_call: .
j_call: TRBJ2-5

cdr3_nt: TGTGCCAGCAGCTTAAATTCGTTGGGGGTCTCCACTGAAGCTTTCTTT
cdr3_aa: CASSLNSLGVSTEAFF
v_call: TRBV7-3
clone_size: few
d_call: .
j_call: TRBJ1-1

cdr3_nt: TGTGCCAGTACTCCGGACAGGGGTCGTTATGGCTACACCTTC
cdr3_aa: CASTPDRGRYGYTF
v_call: TRBV19
clone_size: .
d_call: TRBD1
j_call: TRBJ1-2

cdr3_nt: TGTGCCAGCAGTTTCTTTGGAACTCTGAACACTGAAGCTTTCTTT
cdr3_aa: CASSFFGTLNTEAFF
v_call: TRBV28
clone_size: .
d_call: .
j_call: TRBJ1-1

cdr3_nt: TGCGCCAGCAGCTTTGGGCAGCAAAAGGGGTGGTACGAGCAGTACTTC
cdr3_aa: CASSFGQQKGWYEQYF
v_call: TRBV5-1
clone_size: .
d_call: .
j_call: TRBJ2-7

cdr3_nt: TGTGCCAGCAGCCGCTCAAGGGAGGGCACTGAAGCTTTCTTT
cdr3_aa: CASSRSREGTEAFF
v_call: TRBV5-6
clone_size: .
d_call: .
j_call: TRBJ1-1

cdr3_nt: TGTGCCAGCAGTTACTCGGGAGCGGGAATTTCCTACGAGCAGTACTTC
cdr3_aa: CASSYSGAGISYEQYF
v_call: TRBV6-5
clone_size: .
d_call: TRBD2
j_call: TRBJ2-7

cdr3_nt: TGTGCCAGCAGTTTTCAGGCCAACTGGCCGGGCAGCAAAACTAACTATGGCTACACCTTC
cdr3_aa: CASSFQANWPGSKTNYGYTF
v_call: TRBV27
clone_size: .
d_call: .
j_call: TRBJ1-2

cdr3_nt: TGTGCCAGCTCCGGGGGGGCCGGGTACGAGCAGTACTTC
cdr3_aa: CASSGGAGYEQYF
v_call: TRBV9
clone_size: .
d_call: TRBD2
j_call: TRBJ2-7

cdr3_nt: TGTGCCAGCAGTCCCGTGGTTTCTAGCACAGATACGCAGTATTTT
cdr3_aa: CASSPVVSSTDTQYF
v_call: TRBV27
clone_size: once
d_call: .
j_call: TRBJ2-3

cdr3_nt: TGTGCCAGCAGTTTAAATCATGCCCCCTACGAGCAGTACTTC
cdr3_aa: CASSLNHAPYEQYF
v_call: TRBV27
clone_size: .
d_call: .
j_call: TRBJ2-7

cdr3_nt: TGTGCCAGCAGCGCGCCGAGGGGGCGGGTCACTGAAGCTTTCTTT
cdr3_aa: CASSAPRGRVTEAFF
v_call: TRBV9
clone_size: .
d_call: TRBD1
j_call: TRBJ1-1

cdr3_nt: TGCGCCAGCAGCACCCGGACAGGGTCTGGAAACACCATATATTTT
cdr3_aa: CASSTRTGSGNTIYF
v_call: TRBV5-1
clone_size: .
d_call: TRBD1
j_call: TRBJ1-3

cdr3_nt: TGCGCCAGCAGTGAGGGAATCAATCAGCCCCAGCATTTT
cdr3_aa: CASSEGINQPQHF
v_call: TRBV10-2
clone_size: .
d_call: .
j_call: TRBJ1-5

cdr3_nt: TGTGCCAGCAGCTTATGGGGATTCACAGATACGCAGTATTTT
cdr3_aa: CASSLWGFTDTQYF
v_call: TRBV11-2
clone_size: .
d_call: .
j_call: TRBJ2-3